This T cell receptor beta chain was sequenced during a study of blood T cell repertoires in COVID-19 (TCRdb year 2020). With respect to the entire study: Collaborator samples came from the United States, Italy and Spain and covered acute and convalescent phases of COVID-19. The repertoires were made available in a free public database intended to serve as a resource for research on the immune response to SARS-CoV-2. The material from the prospective study consisted of cDNA or gDNA derived from T cells, B-cell-depleted T cells, or PBMCs. Sample metadata almost always included a de-identified subject ID, COVID-19 status, age in years and sex. HLA class I and class II types, where available, came from metadata supplied by the sample provider rather than from assay-based typing. Samples came from the ongoing ImmuneRACE study (first 160 participants) plus 1,254 subjects from 6 global collaborators. Subjects who had been exposed to COVID-19, were actively infected with it, or had recovered from it provided the deeply sampled blood TCRbeta repertoires that made up the dataset. Overall results and qualifications from the work: The quantity of clinical and demographic metadata differed by source and by participant and was supplied without curation.

Participants in the prospective study were aged about 18 to 90 years, lived in some 24 United States geographic areas, and enrolled through a virtual design. In the prospective study, participants were assigned to cohorts based on the clinical history participants reported in a screening survey and a study questionnaire. Recovered participants in ImmuneRACE Cohort 3 were defined by two consecutive negative NP/OP PCR tests, clearance by a healthcare professional, or resolution of symptoms. Each participant in the prospective study had whole blood, serum and a nasopharyngeal or oropharyngeal swab collected by mobile phlebotomists. Prospective study participants could optionally give additional blood draws and questionnaires over an approximately 2-month period. Prospective study blood samples were shipped either frozen or at room temperature before DNA extraction. With regard to this clone: Its antigen target is currently unknown. No qualities accompany the bases; no much larger clone lies one base away.

The immunoSEQ Assay, a bias-controlled multiplex PCR, was used to amplify TCRbeta CDR3 regions from genomic DNA. As for how the authors treated the data: Nucleated cell counts per sample were estimated from amplification of reference gene primers within the assay. To quantify the absolute abundance of each unique TCRbeta CDR3 rearrangement, sequence reads were collapsed and filtered. For each sample, productive Simpson clonality was calculated by taking the square root of Simpson's diversity index across productive rearrangements. TCRdb mirrors the immuneACCESS table, restricted to in-frame sequences. Some clones are absent from its copies; in checked studies, under half trace to an unresolved V gene, and the reason for the others is unknown. The V and J calls and clone size come from that table; D and trimming were worked out from the DNA. The sample records around 200,000 clones, 85% of which are singletons. Jointly, the top ten make up over 15% of the sample.

The receptor was isolated from a man in his forties or fifties who had recovered from COVID-19. The sequencing sample was made of PBMCs or T cells enriched from blood (not recorded which).

The CDR3 amino acid sequence is: CASSREIMGEQFF. In nucleotides, the sequence is TGTGCCAGCTCACGGGAGATCATGGGTGAGCAGTTCTTC. Here the chain combines TRBV18 and TRBJ2-1; possibly the D gene is TRBD2, per 5 matching bases. CDR1 and CDR2 (KGHSH, LQKENI) derive from the germline V gene. V is clipped by 4 bases and J by 9 bases, and the sequence between their germline boundaries is 13 bases long. Including cysteine and phenylalanine, the CDR3 has 13 amino acids. The retained sequence is limited to the CDR3, 39 bases, with the frame set at the first base.